The 11 T cell receptor beta chains in this list originate from one sample, sequenced in a study of shared clonotypes between healthy human individuals. CD45RO-negative CD8 cells positively selected for CCR7 made up the naive population, which excluded terminally differentiated effector memory CD45RA+ cells. The protocol was immunoSEQ multiplex PCR, while the TCRdb copy is restricted to in-frame clones and leaves out a portion. The sample lists about 2.1 million clones; about 93% were seen once. The source material was naive CD8+ T cells from PBMCs. Source of these receptors: a man aged 18-30 years in good health. Some clones in this sample may be carry-over from other donors' samples.

The CDR3 spells CAASLTPMGGGDEKLFF. The CDR3 bases are TGTGCCGCCAGCCTAACTCCCATGGGGGGCGGGGATGAAAAACTGTTTTTT. The J gene is TRBJ1-4, the V gene TRBV10-3; D possibly corresponds to TRBD1 (6 bases). The CDR3 covers 17 residues. Trimming removed 11 bases at V and 6 bases at J, with 28 bases between. Germline V gene lookup returns CDR1 ENHRY and CDR2 SYGVKD.

This chain uses TRBV27 with TRBJ2-2; the match to TRBD2 covers 7 bases. The CDR3 consists of 16 residues. V lost 1 base to trimming and J lost 1 base; unmatched junction nucleotides: 3. Germline loops: CDR1 MNHEY, CDR2 SMNVEV (reference sequence). CDR3: CASSLWASGNTGELFF. The CDR3 DNA sequence: TGTGCCAGCAGTTTATGGGCTAGCGGGAACACCGGGGAGCTGTTTTTT.

The DNA of the CDR3 is TGTGCCAGTAAATCCACTAGCGGGAGTAGTTGGACGTTCTTC. It encodes CASKSTSGSSWTFF. The chain uses TRBV19 and TRBJ2-1, with 11 bases aligning to TRBD2. With V trimmed by 7 bases and J by 15 bases, 14 bases remained unmatched. Germline V lookup: CDR1 LNHDA, CDR2 SQIVND (reference sequence). This CDR3 comprises 14 residues.

J is TRBJ1-5 and V is TRBV19, with D possibly TRBD1 on 5 matching bases. The length of the CDR3 is 12 residues. Per the germline V gene, CDR1 is LNHDA and CDR2 is SQIVND (reference sequence). V lost 5 bases, J lost 7 bases, and 9 bases lay in between. The DNA of the CDR3 is TGTGCCAGTAGTGGGGGGTACCAGCCCCAGCATTTT. The encoded protein is CASSGGYQPQHF. The full variable domain, completed using reference TRBV19 and TRBJ1-5, is DGGITQSPKYLFRKEGQNVTLSCEQNLNHDAMYWYRQDPGQGLRLIYYSQIVNDFQKGDIAEGYSVSREKKESFPLTVTSAQKNPTAFYLCASSGGYQPQHFGDGTRLSIL.

Written as DNA, the CDR3 is TGTGCCAGCAGTTTACAGGGGGCGATGAGGGAGCAGTACTTC. Its translation: CASSLQGAMREQYF. The chain couples TRBV27 to TRBJ2-7; 8 nucleotides agree with TRBD1. The CDR3 extends over 14 amino acids. The V and J ends lost 2 bases and 7 bases, in that order; junction bases with no gene match: 7. CDR1 MNHEY and CDR2 SMNVEV come from the germline V gene (reference sequence).

V and J are TRBV5-8 and TRBJ2-2, with 9 bases matching TRBD1. Germline values: CDR1 SGHTS, CDR2 YDEGEE. This CDR3 contains 15 residues. V dropped 2 bases and J dropped 7; count of bases not matched to a gene: 6. The chain's CDR3 is CASSLRTGAGGELFF. DNA of the CDR3: TGTGCCAGCAGCTTAAGGACAGGGGCTGGCGGGGAGCTGTTTTTT.

This sequence joins TRBV9 and TRBJ2-7; D is unresolved. Germline assignment: CDR1 SGDLS and CDR2 YYNGEE. With 0 bases removed from V and 0 bases from J, the gap between germline ends came to 10 bases. The CDR3 is 15 amino acids. CDR3 region: CASSVGPESSYEQYF. As DNA, the CDR3 is TGTGCCAGCAGCGTAGGGCCGGAGAGCTCCTACGAGCAGTACTTC.

The genes are TRBV11-2 and TRBJ2-3, with TRBD2 matching over 8 bases. The CDR3 spans 15 residues. Germline lookup yields CDR1 SGHAT and CDR2 FQNNGV. The V segment lost 5 bases and the J segment 3 bases; nucleotides outside the gene matches: 7. The CDR3 protein is CASSPGRGYTDTQYF. The DNA for the CDR3 is TGTGCCAGCAGCCCCGGGAGGGGTTATACAGATACGCAGTATTTT. Together with reference TRBV11-2 and TRBJ2-3, the CDR3 gives the full variable domain: EAGVAQSPRYKIIEKRQSVAFWCNPISGHATLYWYQQILGQGPKLLIQFQNNGVVDDSQLPKDRFSAERLKGVDSTLKIQPAKLEDSAVYLCASSPGRGYTDTQYFGPGTRLTVL.

The chain recombines TRBV27 with TRBJ2-7; D possibly corresponds to TRBD2 (6 bases). Per germline, CDR1 MNHEY and CDR2 SMNVEV (reference sequence). The CDR3 is 13 residues long. V was shortened by 2 bases and J by 7 bases, with 12 bases between the two germline ends. CDR3 bases: TGTGCCAGCAGTTTAAGGAGGGCTTGGGAGCAGTACTTC. Protein product: CASSLRRAWEQYF.

This clone appeared a single time. The chain links TRBV19 to TRBJ2-7; tentative D call: TRBD1 (6 bases). The CDR3 has 14 amino acids. Per the germline V gene, CDR1 is LNHDA and CDR2 is SQIVND (reference sequence). V lost 5 bases to trimming and J lost 5 bases, with 16 bases between them. CDR3 residues: CASSVGATENEQYF. The CDR3 bases are TGTGCCAGTAGTGTGGGGGCCACGGAAAACGAGCAGTACTTC.

This clone was found a few times. J is TRBJ1-2 and V is TRBV6-5; D remains ambiguous. The CDR3 length is 13 residues. Looked up from germline, CDR1 is MNHEY and CDR2 is SVGAGI. V was shortened by 0 bases and J by 8 bases, with 10 bases between the two germline ends. CDR3 in amino acids: CASSYSEDVGYTF. The CDR3 DNA sequence: TGTGCCAGCAGTTACTCGGAGGACGTGGGCTACACCTTC.